These 5 T cell receptor beta chains share one sample of origin, sequenced in a study of blood T cells in healthy people across ages. The authors ran a second PCR of about 7 to 12 cycles using a sample-barcoded 5' primer and a J-beta primer mix. TCRdb re-derived calls from the 5' RACE reads in MiXCR, one entry per CDR3 protein. The sample contains roughly 730,000 distinct CDR3 sequences, just over 55% of which appear only once. The source material was blood. The receptors shown here come from a man aged 40-55 years in good health.

The table lists this clonotype with many counts. The V call is TRBV7-2, the J call TRBJ2-5; 7 bases fit TRBD2. The CDR3 contains 14 residues. V trimming: 1 base; J trimming: 9 bases; junction bases outside the gene matches: 8. Germline V gene sequence: CDR1 SGHTA, CDR2 FQGNSA. In nucleotides, the CDR3 is TGTGCCAGCAGCTTAGTCTCAGGCGCGGGAGCCCAGTACTTC. Translating gives CASSLVSGAGAQYF.

The V and J genes are TRBV25-1 and TRBJ1-1; maybe TRBD1 (6 bases). Per germline, CDR1 MGHDK and CDR2 SYGVNS. The ends were cut back, 5 bases at V and 1 base at J, with 17 bases in the middle. The length of the CDR3 is 16 residues. CDR3 region: CASSRGAEGGNTEAFF. The CDR3 DNA reads as TGTGCCAGCAGTAGGGGAGCAGAGGGGGGGAACACTGAAGCTTTCTTT.

The chain links TRBV20-1 to TRBJ2-4, with D tentatively TRBD2 (6 bases). The J call may be in error: the DNA end matches TRBJ2-7 better. Germline V gene data show CDR1 as DFQATT and CDR2 as SNEGSKA (reference sequence). The CDR3 has 16 amino acids. CDR3 bases: TGCAGTGCTGCTACCACCAAGGACTACCCGTCCTACGAGCAGTACTTC. It yields the protein CSAATTKDYPSYEQYF.

This chain connects TRBV10-3 to TRBJ2-2; 7 nucleotides line up with TRBD1. V lost 10 bases, J lost 9 bases, and 11 bases stayed unmatched. Germline values: CDR1 ENHRY, CDR2 SYGVKD. The CDR3 extends over 13 amino acids. The CDR3 region is CATWTGQARELFF. The CDR3 DNA reads as TGTGCCACCTGGACCGGACAGGCCCGGGAGCTGTTTTTT.

This chain links TRBV27 with TRBJ2-1; D gene unclear. This CDR3 is 13 amino acids long. Germline V gene sequence: CDR1 MNHEY, CDR2 SMNVEV (reference sequence). The V end was cut by 4 bases, the J end by 0 bases, with 4 bases between. CDR3 sequence (DNA): TGTGCCAGCAGTTACTACTCCTACAATGAGCAGTTCTTC. As protein: CASSYYSYNEQFF.